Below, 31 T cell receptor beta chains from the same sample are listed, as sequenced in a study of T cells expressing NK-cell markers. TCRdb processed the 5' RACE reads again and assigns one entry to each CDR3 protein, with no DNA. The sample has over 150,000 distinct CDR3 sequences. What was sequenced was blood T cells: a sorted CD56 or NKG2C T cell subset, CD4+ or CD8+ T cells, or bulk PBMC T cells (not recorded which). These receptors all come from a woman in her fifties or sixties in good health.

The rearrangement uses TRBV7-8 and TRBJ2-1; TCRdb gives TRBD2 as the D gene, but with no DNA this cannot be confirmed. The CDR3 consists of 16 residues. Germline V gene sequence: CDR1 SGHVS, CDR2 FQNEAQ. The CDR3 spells CASRPAGLAGYNEQFF.

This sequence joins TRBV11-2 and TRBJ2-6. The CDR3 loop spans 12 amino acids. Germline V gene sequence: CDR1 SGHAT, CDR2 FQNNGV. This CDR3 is CASDSGANVLTF.

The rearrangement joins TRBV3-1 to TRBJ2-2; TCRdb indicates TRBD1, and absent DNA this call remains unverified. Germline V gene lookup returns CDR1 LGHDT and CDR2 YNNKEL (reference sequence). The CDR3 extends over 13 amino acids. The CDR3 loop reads CASSPPWARELFF. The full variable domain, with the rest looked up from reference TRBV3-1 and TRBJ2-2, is DTAVSQTPKYLVTQMGNDKSIKCEQNLGHDTMYWYKQDSKKFLKIMFSYNNKELIINETVPNRFSPKSPDKAHLNLHINSLELGDSAVYFCASSPPWARELFFGEGSRLTVL.

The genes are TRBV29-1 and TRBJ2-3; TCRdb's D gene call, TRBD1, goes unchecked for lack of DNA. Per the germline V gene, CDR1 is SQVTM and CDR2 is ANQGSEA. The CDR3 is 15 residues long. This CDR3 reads CSVEKGTGVLDTQYF.

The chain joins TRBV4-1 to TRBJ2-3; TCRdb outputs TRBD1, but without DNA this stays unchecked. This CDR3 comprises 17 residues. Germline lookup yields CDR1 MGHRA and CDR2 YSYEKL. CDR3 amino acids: CASSQTILQGSTDTQYF.

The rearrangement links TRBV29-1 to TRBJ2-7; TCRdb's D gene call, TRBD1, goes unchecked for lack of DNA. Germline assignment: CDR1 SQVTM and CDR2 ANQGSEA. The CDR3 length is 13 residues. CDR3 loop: CSADPGTGSEQYF.

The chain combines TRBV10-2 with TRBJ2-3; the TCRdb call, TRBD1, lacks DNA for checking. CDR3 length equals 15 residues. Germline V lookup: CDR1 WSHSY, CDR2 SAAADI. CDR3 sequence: CASSAGAITTDTQYF.

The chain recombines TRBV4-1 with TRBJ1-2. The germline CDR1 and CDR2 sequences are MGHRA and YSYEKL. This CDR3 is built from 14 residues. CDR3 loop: CASSPAVGNYGYTF.

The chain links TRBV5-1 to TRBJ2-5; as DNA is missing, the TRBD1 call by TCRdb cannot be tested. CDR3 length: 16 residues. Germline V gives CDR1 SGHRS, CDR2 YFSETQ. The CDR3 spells CASSWEGLQGRETQYF.

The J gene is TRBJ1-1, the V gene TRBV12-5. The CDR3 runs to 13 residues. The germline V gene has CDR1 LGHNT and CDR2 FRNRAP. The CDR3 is CASGLGGVTEAFF.

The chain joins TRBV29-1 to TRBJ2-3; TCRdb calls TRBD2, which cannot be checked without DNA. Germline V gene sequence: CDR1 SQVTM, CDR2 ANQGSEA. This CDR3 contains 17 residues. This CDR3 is CSVEGSSGRETTDTQYF.

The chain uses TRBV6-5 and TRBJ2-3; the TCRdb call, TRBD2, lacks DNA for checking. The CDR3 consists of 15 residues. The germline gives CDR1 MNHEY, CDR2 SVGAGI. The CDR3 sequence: CASSPSGGPTDTQYF.

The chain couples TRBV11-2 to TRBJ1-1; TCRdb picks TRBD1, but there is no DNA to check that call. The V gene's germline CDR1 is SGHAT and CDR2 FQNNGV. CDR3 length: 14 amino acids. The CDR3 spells CASSPPGVYTEAFF.

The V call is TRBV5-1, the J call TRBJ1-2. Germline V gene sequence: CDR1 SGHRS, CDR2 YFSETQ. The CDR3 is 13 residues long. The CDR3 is CASSLDNQYGYTF.

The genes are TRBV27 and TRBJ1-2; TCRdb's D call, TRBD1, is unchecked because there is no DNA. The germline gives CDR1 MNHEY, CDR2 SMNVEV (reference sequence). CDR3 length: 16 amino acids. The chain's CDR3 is CASSSLSPEGNYGYTF.

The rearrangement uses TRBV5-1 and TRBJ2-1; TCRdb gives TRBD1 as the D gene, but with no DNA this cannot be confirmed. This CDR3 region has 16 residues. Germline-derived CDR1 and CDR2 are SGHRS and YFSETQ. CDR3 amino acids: CASSLARTGPYNEQFF.

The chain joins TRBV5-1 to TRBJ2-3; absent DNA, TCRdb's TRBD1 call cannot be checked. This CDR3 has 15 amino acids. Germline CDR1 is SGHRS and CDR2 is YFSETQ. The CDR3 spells CASSWSGRSTDTQYF.

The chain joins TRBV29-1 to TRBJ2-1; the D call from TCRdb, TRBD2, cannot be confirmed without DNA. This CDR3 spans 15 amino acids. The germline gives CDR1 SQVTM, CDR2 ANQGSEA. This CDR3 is CSVEEGREINNEQFF.

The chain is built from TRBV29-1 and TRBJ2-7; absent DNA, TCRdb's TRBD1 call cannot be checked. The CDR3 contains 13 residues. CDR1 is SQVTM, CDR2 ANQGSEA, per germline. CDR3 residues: CSVATDPPSEQYF.

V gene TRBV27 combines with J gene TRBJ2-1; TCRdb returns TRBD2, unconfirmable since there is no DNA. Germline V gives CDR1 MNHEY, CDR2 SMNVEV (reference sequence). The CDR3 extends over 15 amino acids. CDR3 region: CASSYGTSPYNEQFF.

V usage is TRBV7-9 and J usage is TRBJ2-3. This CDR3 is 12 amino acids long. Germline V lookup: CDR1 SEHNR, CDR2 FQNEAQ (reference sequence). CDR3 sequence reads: CASSLWADTQYF.

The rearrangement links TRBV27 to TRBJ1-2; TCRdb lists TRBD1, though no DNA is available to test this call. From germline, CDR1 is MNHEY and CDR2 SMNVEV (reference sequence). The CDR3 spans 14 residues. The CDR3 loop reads CASSTIGGAAGYTF.

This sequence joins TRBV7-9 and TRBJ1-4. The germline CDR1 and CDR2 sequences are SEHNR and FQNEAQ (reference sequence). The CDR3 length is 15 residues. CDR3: CASSQIGTADEKLFF.

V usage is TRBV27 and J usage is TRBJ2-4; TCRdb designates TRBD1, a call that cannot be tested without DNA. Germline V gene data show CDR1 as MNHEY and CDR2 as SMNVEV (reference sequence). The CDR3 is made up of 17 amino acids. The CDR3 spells CATSSGTGLRALNIQYF.

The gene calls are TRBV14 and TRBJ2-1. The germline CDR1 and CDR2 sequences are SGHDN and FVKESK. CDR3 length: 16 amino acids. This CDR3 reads CASSQDWSGVYNEQFF.

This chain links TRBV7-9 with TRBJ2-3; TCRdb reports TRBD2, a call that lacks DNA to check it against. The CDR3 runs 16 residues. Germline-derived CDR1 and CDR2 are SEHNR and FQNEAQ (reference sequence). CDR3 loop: CASSSRLAGITDTQYF.

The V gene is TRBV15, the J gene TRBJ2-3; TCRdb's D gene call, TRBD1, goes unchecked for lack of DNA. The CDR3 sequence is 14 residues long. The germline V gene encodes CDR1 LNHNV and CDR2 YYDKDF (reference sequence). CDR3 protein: CATSARGRTDTQYF. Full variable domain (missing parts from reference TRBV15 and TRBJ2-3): DAMVIQNPRYQVTQFGKPVTLSCSQTLNHNVMYWYQQKSSQAPKLLFHYYDKDFNNEADTPDNFQSRRPNTSFCFLDIRSPGLGDTAMYLCATSARGRTDTQYFGPGTRLTVL.

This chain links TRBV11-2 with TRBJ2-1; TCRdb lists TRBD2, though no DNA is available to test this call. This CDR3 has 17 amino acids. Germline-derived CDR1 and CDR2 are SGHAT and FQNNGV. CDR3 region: CASSFLLAGGPLDEQFF.

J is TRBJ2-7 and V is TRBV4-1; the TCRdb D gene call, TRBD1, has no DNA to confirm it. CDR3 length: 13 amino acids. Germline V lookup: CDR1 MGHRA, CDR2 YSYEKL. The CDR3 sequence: CASSRTENYEQYF.

The CDR3 region is CSARSNLYNEQFF. This chain joins TRBV20-1 and TRBJ2-1. Germline CDR1 reads DFQATT; CDR2 reads SNEGSKA (reference sequence). The CDR3 loop spans 13 amino acids.

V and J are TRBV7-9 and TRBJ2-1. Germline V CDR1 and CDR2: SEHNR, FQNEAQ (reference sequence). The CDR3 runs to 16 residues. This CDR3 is CASSSSGSSSYNEQFF. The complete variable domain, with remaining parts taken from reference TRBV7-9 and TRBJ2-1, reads DTGVSQNPRHKITKRGQNVTFRCDPISEHNRLYWYRQTLGQGPEFLTYFQNEAQLEKSRLLSDRFSAERPKGSFSTLEIQRTEQGDSAMYLCASSSSGSSSYNEQFFGPGTRLTVL.